The T cell receptor (beta chain) described here comes from a study of shared clonotypes between healthy human individuals. Points from the study as a whole: Naive subsets typically showed greater estimated richness than memory subsets. In having few donors, the study represented limited genetic and exposure-history diversity.

The naive CD8 fraction comprised CD45RO-negative cells positively selected for CCR7 and excluded terminally differentiated effector memory CD45RA+ cells. Donors were healthy HIV-negative adults without recently reported acute infections or vaccinations. In the original workflow: Filtering of immunoSEQ junctional sequences could not match full-length read filtering. The assay was immunoSEQ multiplex PCR, and TCRdb's table has in-frame clones only and misses some. Clone size and the V and J calls come from that table; the DNA yielded D and trimming. The repertoire holds about 2.1 million clones, with roughly 91% as singletons. Trimming took 11 bases from V and 3 from J, leaving 17 bases between them. This CDR3 is built from 13 residues. The germline V gene encodes CDR1 MDHEN and CDR2 SYDVKM. To note about this clone: Its antigen remains unidentified.

V usage is TRBV28 and J usage is TRBJ2-7; D possibly corresponds to TRBD1 (7 bases). This receptor was identified in a man between 18 and 35 years old in good health. Some clones in this sample may be carry-over from other donors' samples. Sequences were obtained from naive CD8+ T cells from PBMCs. CDR3 protein: CAAQGGSGYEQYF. The CDR3, as DNA: TGTGCCGCCCAGGGGGGATCTGGCTACGAGCAGTACTTC.